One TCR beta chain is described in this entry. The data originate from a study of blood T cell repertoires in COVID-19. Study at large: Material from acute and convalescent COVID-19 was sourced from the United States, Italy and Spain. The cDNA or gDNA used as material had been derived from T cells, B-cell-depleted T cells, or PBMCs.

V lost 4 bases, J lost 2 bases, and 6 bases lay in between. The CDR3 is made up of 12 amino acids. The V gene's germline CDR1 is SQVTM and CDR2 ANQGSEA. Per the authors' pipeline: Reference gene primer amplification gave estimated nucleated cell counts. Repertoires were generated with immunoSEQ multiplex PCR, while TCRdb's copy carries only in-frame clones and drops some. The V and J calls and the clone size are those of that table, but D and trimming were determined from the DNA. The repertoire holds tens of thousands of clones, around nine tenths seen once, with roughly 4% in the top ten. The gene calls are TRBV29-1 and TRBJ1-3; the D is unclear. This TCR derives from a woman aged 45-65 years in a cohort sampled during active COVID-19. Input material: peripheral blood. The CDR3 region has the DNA TGCAGCGTTGTGGGCGCTGGAAACACCATATATTTT. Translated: CSVVGAGNTIYF.